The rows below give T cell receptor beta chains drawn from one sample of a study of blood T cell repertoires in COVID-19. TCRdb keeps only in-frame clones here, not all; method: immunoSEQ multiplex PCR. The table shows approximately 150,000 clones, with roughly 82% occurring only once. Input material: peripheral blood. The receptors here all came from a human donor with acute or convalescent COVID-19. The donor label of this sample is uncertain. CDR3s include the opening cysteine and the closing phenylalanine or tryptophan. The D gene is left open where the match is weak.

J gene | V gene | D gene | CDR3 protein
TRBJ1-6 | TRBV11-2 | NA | CASSLDSSPLHF
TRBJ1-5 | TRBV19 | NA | CASRIQVLSNQPQHF
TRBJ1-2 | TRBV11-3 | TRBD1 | CATLSGTGGIYGYTF
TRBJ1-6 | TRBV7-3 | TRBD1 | CASSLTGGLYNSPLHF
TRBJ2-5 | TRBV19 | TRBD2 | CASSITSGGAETQYF
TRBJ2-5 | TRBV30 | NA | CAWSAGLQETQYF
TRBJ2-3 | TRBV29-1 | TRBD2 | CSVIGGGTSDTQYF
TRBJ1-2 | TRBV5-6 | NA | CASSPGTAGRGYTF
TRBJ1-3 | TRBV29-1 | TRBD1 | CSVRDSFSGNTIYF
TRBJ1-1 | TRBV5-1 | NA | CASSSGSRVLGGTEAFF
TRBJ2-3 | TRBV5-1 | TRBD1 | CASSLTTGSETQYF
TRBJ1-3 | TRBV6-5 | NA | CASKDIRSGNTIYF
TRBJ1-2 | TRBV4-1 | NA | CASSPPAGVRYGYTF
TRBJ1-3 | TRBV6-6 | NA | CASTPTGGAGNTIYF
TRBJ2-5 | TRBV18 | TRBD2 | CASSPSGGSRETQYF
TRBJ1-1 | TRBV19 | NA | CASTWGLNTEAFF
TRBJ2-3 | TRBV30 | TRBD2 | CACLAGARDTQYF
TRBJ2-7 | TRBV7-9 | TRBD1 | CASSAGYGQGYEQYF